What follows describes a single T cell receptor beta chain. The sample is drawn from a study of blood T cell repertoires in COVID-19. Overall study context: T cells, B-cell-depleted T cells, or PBMCs provided the cDNA or gDNA that served as material.

Trimming stripped 0 bases from V and 3 bases from J, with 9 bases between. The CDR3 covers 15 residues. Germline lookup yields CDR1 LNHDA and CDR2 SQIVND (reference sequence). Repertoires were generated with immunoSEQ multiplex PCR, while TCRdb's copy carries only in-frame clones and drops some. The sample contains 100,000 to 150,000 clones, about 90% of which appear only once. The specimen sequenced was peripheral blood. The gene calls are TRBV19 and TRBJ2-1, with D unclear. The receptor comes from a woman aged 60-75 years with acute or convalescent COVID-19. The CDR3 nucleotides are TGTGCCAGTAGTATAGATCGGGTTAGCTACAATGAGCAGTTCTTC. Translation: CASSIDRVSYNEQFF.